This entry lists 15 T cell receptor beta chains sequenced from one sample in a study of response to subunit inactivated influenza vaccine. TCRdb re-derived calls from the RT-PCR reads in MiXCR, one entry per CDR3 protein. This table has 500,000 to 650,000 distinct CDR3 sequences, 7.6% appearing once. The material was PBMCs from blood, obtained about 23 months after vaccination. The receptors were gathered from a man between 50 and 70 years old who received an inactivated influenza vaccine.

The J gene is TRBJ2-5, the V gene TRBV4-2; 14 bases fit TRBD2. This CDR3 has 16 residues. V lost 1 base and J lost 4; bases outside the gene matches: 2. Germline CDR1 LGHNA, CDR2 YNFKEQ. The CDR3 DNA follows: TGTGCCAGCAGCCAAGCGACTAGCGGGGGGGCAGAGACCCAGTACTTC. Its translation: CASSQATSGGAETQYF.

V is TRBV7-9 and J is TRBJ1-2, with D perhaps TRBD1 (6 bases). Germline values: CDR1 SEHNR, CDR2 FQNEAQ (reference sequence). This CDR3 is built from 14 residues. V was trimmed by 7 bases and J by 8 bases, leaving 20 bases between them. The CDR3 spells CASKANREAQGYTF. DNA of the CDR3: TGTGCCAGCAAGGCTAACAGGGAAGCGCAAGGCTACACCTTC.

The rearrangement joins TRBV2 to TRBJ2-2, with D unresolved. Germline CDR1 SNHLY, CDR2 FYNNEI. V was pared by 3 bases and J by 0 bases, with 8 bases between. CDR3 size: 15 residues. CDR3 sequence: CASSDMPSNTGELFF. As DNA, the CDR3 is TGTGCCAGCAGTGACATGCCGTCGAACACCGGGGAGCTGTTTTTT.

The chain couples TRBV20-1 to TRBJ2-5, with a weak D call TRBD2 (6 bases). Trimming took 8 bases from V and 2 from J, leaving 15 bases between them. The CDR3 loop spans 13 amino acids. Looked up from germline, CDR1 is DFQATT and CDR2 is SNEGSKA (reference sequence). The CDR3 is CSPWGDTQETQYF. The CDR3 coding sequence is TGCAGTCCGTGGGGGGATACGCAAGAGACCCAGTACTTC.

The rearrangement links TRBV7-2 to TRBJ2-7, with D unresolved. The CDR3 is 15 amino acids. Looked up from germline, CDR1 is SGHTA and CDR2 is FQGNSA. Trimming stripped 1 base from V and 6 bases from J, with 16 bases between. This chain's CDR3 is CASSLGSQMLSEQYF. As DNA, the CDR3 is TGTGCCAGCAGCTTAGGGTCTCAGATGTTGAGCGAGCAGTACTTC. The full variable domain, with the rest looked up from reference TRBV7-2 and TRBJ2-7, is GAGVSQSPSNKVTEKGKDVELRCDPISGHTALYWYRQSLGQGLEFLIYFQGNSAPDKSGLPSDRFSAERTGGSVSTLTIQRTQQEDSAVYLCASSLGSQMLSEQYFGPGTRLTVT.

At least ten counts were recorded for this clonotype. The rearrangement uses TRBV5-5 and TRBJ2-3; TRBD2 aligns across 7 bases. The germline gives CDR1 SGHKS, CDR2 YYEKEE (reference sequence). The CDR3 extends over 14 amino acids. Trimming took 2 bases from V and 6 from J; bases not matched to a gene: 6. CDR3 amino acids: CASSFGARGDTQYF. CDR3 coding DNA: TGTGCCAGCAGCTTCGGAGCGCGGGGGGATACGCAGTATTTT.

This clonotype has ten or more counts. The CDR3 DNA sequence: TGCGCCAGCAGGACGAACACCGGGGAGCTGTTTTTT. It yields the protein CASRTNTGELFF. The J gene is TRBJ2-2, the V gene TRBV5-1, with no clear D. CDR1 and CDR2 (germline): SGHRS, YFSETQ. Between the trimmed V and J ends, which lost 5 bases and 0 bases, there was a span of 2 bases. This CDR3 has 12 residues. Full variable domain (remainder filled in from reference TRBV5-1 and TRBJ2-2): KAGVTQTPRYLIKTRGQQVTLSCSPISGHRSVSWYQQTPGQGLQFLFEYFSETQRNKGNFPGRFSGRQFSNSRSEMNVSTLELGDSALYLCASRTNTGELFFGEGSRLTVL.

This clonotype was recorded a few times. V is TRBV5-5 and J is TRBJ2-2, with 9 bases that match TRBD1. Germline assignment: CDR1 SGHKS and CDR2 YYEKEE (reference sequence). The CDR3 consists of 16 residues. V lost 2 bases and J lost 7; bases outside the gene matches: 9. The CDR3 spells CASSFLGTGRFGELFF. The CDR3 region has the DNA TGTGCCAGCAGCTTCTTGGGGACAGGGCGATTCGGGGAGCTGTTTTTT. The full variable domain, completed using reference TRBV5-5 and TRBJ2-2, is DAGVTQSPTHLIKTRGQQVTLRCSPISGHKSVSWYQQVLGQGPQFIFQYYEKEERGRGNFPDRFSARQFPNYSSELNVNALLLGDSALYLCASSFLGTGRFGELFFGEGSRLTVL.

This clonotype occurred many times. The chain has TRBV7-2 and TRBJ2-3, with TRBD1 matching over 8 bases. This CDR3 is built from 16 residues. Losses at the gene ends were 1 base for V and 6 bases for J; bases not matched to a gene: 9. Germline V gene data show CDR1 as SGHTA and CDR2 as FQGNSA. Here the CDR3 DNA reads TGTGCCAGCAGCTTAGACGACAGGGGTGCAGCGGATACGCAGTATTTT. Translating gives CASSLDDRGAADTQYF.

The V and J genes are TRBV20-1 and TRBJ2-1; D is possibly TRBD1 (5 bases). The CDR3 length is 14 residues. The V and J ends lost 1 base and 6 bases respectively, with 13 bases between them. Germline V gene sequence: CDR1 DFQATT, CDR2 SNEGSKA (reference sequence). Here the CDR3 DNA reads TGCAGTGCTAGAGTGGAAGCAGGGTCCAATGAGCAGTTCTTC. Translated: CSARVEAGSNEQFF.

The chain links TRBV5-6 to TRBJ1-1, with D possibly TRBD1 on 5 matching bases. Germline assignment: CDR1 SGHDT and CDR2 YYEEEE. CDR3 length equals 17 residues. V gave up 3 bases and J gave up 1 base, with 19 bases separating them. CDR3 region: CASSSRLGTEWNTEAFF. In DNA, the CDR3 is TGTGCCAGCAGCTCAAGGCTCGGGACGGAATGGAACACTGAAGCTTTCTTT.

Regarding this clonotype: Since a much larger clone is just one base distant, this may be a read error. V gene TRBV5-6 combines with J gene TRBJ2-3, with D hard to call. This CDR3 contains 13 residues. Germline V gene sequence: CDR1 SGHDT, CDR2 YYEEEE. V dropped 2 bases and J dropped 3 bases, with 7 bases sitting between them. CDR3 coding DNA: TGTGCCAGCAGCTTTGGAAGGACAGATACGCAGTATTTT. Translated: CASSFGRTDTQYF.

This clonotype has a handful of counts. This chain joins TRBV5-1 and TRBJ2-1; 14 bases are shared with TRBD2. CDR1 is SGHRS, CDR2 YFSETQ, per germline. The CDR3 is 16 amino acids. The V segment lost 1 base and the J segment 8 bases; nucleotides outside the gene matches: 5. CDR3 bases: TGCGCCAGCAGCTTGATGACTAGCGGGAGGGCGTATGAGCAGTTCTTC. Its protein product is CASSLMTSGRAYEQFF.

There are a few counts of this clonotype. This chain joins TRBV4-3 and TRBJ1-6, with TRBD1 matching over 9 bases. Germline V gene data show CDR1 as LGHNA and CDR2 as YSLEER. The CDR3 totals 16 residues. J was trimmed by 4 bases and V by 4 bases; bases with no gene match: 5. CDR3 protein: CASSPGQGPYNSPLHF. The CDR3 DNA reads TGCGCCAGCAGCCCCGGACAGGGGCCTTATAATTCACCCCTCCACTTT.

This chain links TRBV25-1 with TRBJ1-2, with 7 bases aligning to TRBD1. Germline-derived CDR1 and CDR2 are MGHDK and SYGVNS. V lost 3 bases, J lost 1 base, and 8 bases stayed unmatched. The CDR3 has 16 residues. The CDR3 coding sequence is TGTGCCAGCAGTGATCGGTCGACAGGGCATAACTATGGCTACACCTTC. Its translation is CASSDRSTGHNYGYTF.